This T cell receptor (beta chain) derives from a study of memory CD4+ T cells and cytomegalovirus serostatus. Single viable CD3+CD4+CD8-CD45RO+ cells were sorted as the memory CD4+ T cells. After thawing, CD4+ T cells were positively selected. Original methodology: After removing out-of-frame reads, millions of distinct TCRbeta sequences remained. Assay used: immunoSEQ multiplex PCR; TCRdb lists only in-frame clones, some missing. V and J calls and clone size are those listed in that table; D and trimming were worked out from the DNA. The sample holds roughly 45,000 clones, just under 80% seen once. This CDR3 is built from 14 residues. The germline CDR1 and CDR2 sequences are SGHNT and YENEEA. Trimming stripped 5 bases from V and 3 bases from J, with 13 bases between. Study-wide points: 67 of 164 known CMV-associated TCRbeta sequences appeared in CD4+ memory. The CMV-associated TCR signature appears largely within the CD4+ memory repertoire.

In the case of this clone: Its antigen is as yet unknown.

V is TRBV11-3 and J is TRBJ2-5; tentative D call: TRBD1 (5 bases). The sequence was obtained from an adult in good health and CMV-seronegative. The sample was memory CD4+ T cells from blood. CDR3 protein: CASSDSEVKETQYF. As DNA, the CDR3 is TGTGCCAGCAGCGACAGTGAAGTTAAAGAGACCCAGTACTTC.